This TCR beta chain was sequenced for a study of circulating and synovial CD4+ cells in juvenile arthritis. V gave up 0 bases and J gave up 3 bases; unmatched junction bases: 2. The CDR3 totals 14 residues. The germline V gene has CDR1 GTSNPN and CDR2 SVGIG (reference sequence). Study conclusions and caveats: Bulk blood CD4 samples held at least an order of magnitude more or fewer genomes than CPL. Bulk blood CD4 repertoires were more diverse than these.

TCRdb's copy holds only in-frame clones and misses some; the assay was immunoSEQ multiplex PCR. The data hold around 35,000 clones, with over 95% observed a single time. Patients with active juvenile idiopathic arthritis donated these samples. A word on this clone: The target antigen is unknown.

The sequence derives from a human donor with juvenile idiopathic arthritis. The gene calls are TRBV30 and TRBJ1-1, with 9 bases matching TRBD1. The sequenced sample was CD4+ T cells from blood. The CDR3 region is CAWSVWDRDTEAFF. Written as DNA, the CDR3 is TGTGCCTGGAGTGTATGGGACAGGGACACTGAAGCTTTCTTT.